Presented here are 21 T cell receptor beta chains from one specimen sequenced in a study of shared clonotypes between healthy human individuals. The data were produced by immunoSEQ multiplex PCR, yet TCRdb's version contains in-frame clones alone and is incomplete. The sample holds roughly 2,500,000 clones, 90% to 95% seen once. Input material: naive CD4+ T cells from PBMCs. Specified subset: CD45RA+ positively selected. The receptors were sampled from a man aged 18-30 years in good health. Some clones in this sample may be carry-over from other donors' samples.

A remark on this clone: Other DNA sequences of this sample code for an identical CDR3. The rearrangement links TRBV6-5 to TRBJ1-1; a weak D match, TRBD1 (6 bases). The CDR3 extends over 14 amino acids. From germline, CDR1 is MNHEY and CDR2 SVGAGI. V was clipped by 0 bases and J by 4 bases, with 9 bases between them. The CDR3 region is CASSYSTGSTEAFF. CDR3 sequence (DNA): TGTGCCAGCAGTTACTCCACAGGGAGCACTGAAGCTTTCTTT.

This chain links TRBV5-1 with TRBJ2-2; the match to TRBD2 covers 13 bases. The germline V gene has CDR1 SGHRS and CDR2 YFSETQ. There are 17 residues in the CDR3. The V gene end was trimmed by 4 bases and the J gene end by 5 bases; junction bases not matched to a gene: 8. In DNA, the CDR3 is TGCGCCAGCAGCCCACTAGCGGGAGGGCCGGCAACCGGGGAGCTGTTTTTT. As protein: CASSPLAGGPATGELFF.

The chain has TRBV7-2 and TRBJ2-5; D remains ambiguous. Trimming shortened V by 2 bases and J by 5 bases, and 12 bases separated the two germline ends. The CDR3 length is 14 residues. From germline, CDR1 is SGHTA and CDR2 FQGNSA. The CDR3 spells CASSLSKGAETQYF. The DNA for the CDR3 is TGTGCCAGCAGCTTATCTAAGGGCGCCGAGACCCAGTACTTC. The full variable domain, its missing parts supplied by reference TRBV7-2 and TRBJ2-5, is GAGVSQSPSNKVTEKGKDVELRCDPISGHTALYWYRQSLGQGLEFLIYFQGNSAPDKSGLPSDRFSAERTGGSVSTLTIQRTQQEDSAVYLCASSLSKGAETQYFGPGTRLLVL.

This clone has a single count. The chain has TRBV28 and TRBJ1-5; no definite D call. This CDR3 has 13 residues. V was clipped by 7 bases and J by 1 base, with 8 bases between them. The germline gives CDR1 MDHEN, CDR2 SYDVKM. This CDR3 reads CASTVGSNQPQHF. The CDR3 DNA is TGTGCCAGCACCGTGGGGAGCAATCAGCCCCAGCATTTT.

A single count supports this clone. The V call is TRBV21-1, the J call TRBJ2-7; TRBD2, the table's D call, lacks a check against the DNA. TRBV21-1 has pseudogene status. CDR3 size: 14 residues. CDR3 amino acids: CASSKGLVFHEQYF. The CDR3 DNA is TGTGCCAGCAGCAAAGGGCTAGTCTTCCACGAGCAGTACTTC.

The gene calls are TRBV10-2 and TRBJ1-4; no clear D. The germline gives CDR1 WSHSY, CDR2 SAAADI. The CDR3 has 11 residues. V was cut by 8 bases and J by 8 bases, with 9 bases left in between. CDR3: CASPREEKLFF. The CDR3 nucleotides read TGCGCCAGCCCCCGGGAAGAAAAACTGTTTTTT.

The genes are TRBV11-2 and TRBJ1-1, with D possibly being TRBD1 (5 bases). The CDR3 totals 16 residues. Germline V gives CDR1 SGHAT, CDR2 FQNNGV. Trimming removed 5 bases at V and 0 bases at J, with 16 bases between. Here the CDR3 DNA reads TGTGCCAGCAGCCCCGGACGGGGGAGAATGAACACTGAAGCTTTCTTT. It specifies CASSPGRGRMNTEAFF.

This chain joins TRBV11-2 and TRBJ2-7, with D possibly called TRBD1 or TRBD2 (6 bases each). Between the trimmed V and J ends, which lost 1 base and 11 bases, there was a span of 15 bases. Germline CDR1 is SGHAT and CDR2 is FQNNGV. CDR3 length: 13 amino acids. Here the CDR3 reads CASSLAGGRLEYF. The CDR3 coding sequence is TGTGCCAGCAGCTTAGCCGGGGGCAGGCTTGAGTACTTC.

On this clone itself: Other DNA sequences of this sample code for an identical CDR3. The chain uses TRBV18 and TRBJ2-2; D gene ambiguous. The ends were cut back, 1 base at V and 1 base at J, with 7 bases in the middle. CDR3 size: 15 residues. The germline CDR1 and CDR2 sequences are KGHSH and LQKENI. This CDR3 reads CASSPLAGNTGELFF. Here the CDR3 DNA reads TGTGCCAGCTCACCACTTGCAGGGAACACCGGGGAGCTGTTTTTT.

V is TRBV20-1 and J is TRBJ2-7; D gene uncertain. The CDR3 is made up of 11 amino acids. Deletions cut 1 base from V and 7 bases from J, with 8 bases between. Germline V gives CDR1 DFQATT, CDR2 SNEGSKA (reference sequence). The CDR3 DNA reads TGCAGTGCTAGAGCCCGGCGAGAGCAGTACTTC. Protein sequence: CSARARREQYF.

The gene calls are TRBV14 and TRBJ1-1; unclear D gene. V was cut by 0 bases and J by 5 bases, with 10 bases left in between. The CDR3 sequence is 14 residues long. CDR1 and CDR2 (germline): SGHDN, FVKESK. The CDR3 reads CASSQEGWYTEAFF. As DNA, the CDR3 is TGTGCCAGCAGCCAAGAAGGGTGGTATACTGAAGCTTTCTTT.

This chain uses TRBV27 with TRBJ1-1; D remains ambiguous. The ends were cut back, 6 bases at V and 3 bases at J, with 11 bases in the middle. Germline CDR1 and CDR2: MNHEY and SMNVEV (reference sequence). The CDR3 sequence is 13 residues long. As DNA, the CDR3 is TGTGCCAGCAGCCTCGGACCCGACACTGAAGCTTTCTTT. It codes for CASSLGPDTEAFF.

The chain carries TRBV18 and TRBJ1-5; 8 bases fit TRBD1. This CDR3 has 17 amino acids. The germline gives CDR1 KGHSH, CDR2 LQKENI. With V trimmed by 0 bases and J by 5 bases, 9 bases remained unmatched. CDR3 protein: CASSPPRQGQFDQPQHF. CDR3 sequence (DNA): TGTGCCAGCTCACCACCGAGACAGGGGCAGTTTGATCAGCCCCAGCATTTT.

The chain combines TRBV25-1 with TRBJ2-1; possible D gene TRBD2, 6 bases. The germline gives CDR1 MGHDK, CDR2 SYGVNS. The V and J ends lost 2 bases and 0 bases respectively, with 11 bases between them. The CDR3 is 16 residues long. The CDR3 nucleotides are TGTGCCAGCAGTGAAGCCGGGACTTACTCCTACAATGAGCAGTTCTTC. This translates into CASSEAGTYSYNEQFF.

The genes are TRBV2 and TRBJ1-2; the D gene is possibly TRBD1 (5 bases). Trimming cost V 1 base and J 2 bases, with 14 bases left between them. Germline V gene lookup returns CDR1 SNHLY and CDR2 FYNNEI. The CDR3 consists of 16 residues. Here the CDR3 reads CASSEGGWRLNYGYTF. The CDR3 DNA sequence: TGTGCCAGCAGTGAAGGGGGCTGGCGGTTGAACTATGGCTACACCTTC.

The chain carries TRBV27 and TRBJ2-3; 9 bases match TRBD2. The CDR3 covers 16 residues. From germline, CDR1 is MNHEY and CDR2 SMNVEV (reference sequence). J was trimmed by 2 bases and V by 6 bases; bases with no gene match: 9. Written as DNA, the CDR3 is TGTGCCAGCAGATTTATAAGCGGGAGGCCCACAGATACGCAGTATTTT. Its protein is CASRFISGRPTDTQYF.

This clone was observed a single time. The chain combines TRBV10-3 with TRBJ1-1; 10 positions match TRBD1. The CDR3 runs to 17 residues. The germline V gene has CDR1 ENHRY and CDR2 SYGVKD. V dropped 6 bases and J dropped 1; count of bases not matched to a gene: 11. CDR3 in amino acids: CAIRPETGGGKNTEAFF. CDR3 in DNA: TGTGCCATCAGGCCCGAGACAGGGGGCGGTAAGAACACTGAAGCTTTCTTT.

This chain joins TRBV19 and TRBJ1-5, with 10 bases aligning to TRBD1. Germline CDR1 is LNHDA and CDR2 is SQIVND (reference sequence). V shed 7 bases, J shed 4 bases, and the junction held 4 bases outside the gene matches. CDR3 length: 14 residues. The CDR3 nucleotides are TGTGCCAGTACCGGGGGACAGGGGAATCAGCCCCAGCATTTT. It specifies CASTGGQGNQPQHF.

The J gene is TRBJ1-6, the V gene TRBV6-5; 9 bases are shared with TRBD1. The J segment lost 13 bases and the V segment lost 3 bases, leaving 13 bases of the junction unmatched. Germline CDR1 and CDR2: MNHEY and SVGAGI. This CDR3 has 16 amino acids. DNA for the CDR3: TGTGCCAGCAGTTATTTGGGACAGGGATTAGCTCGGCCCCTCCACTTT. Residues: CASSYLGQGLARPLHF.

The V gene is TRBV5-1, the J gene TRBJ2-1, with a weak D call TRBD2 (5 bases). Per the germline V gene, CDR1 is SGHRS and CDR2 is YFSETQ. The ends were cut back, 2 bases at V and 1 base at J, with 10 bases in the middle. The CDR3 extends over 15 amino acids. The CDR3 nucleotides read TGCGCCAGCAGCTTCATTAGCGCATCCTACAATGAGCAGTTCTTC. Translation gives CASSFISASYNEQFF.

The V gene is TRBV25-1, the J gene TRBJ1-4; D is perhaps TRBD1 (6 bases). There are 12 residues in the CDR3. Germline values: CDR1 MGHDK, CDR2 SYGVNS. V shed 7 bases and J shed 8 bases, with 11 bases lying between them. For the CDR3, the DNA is TGTGCCAGCACCGATAGGGGGGAAAAACTGTTTTTT. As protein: CASTDRGEKLFF.